This paragraph reports one TCR beta chain. A much larger clone differs from this one at a single base, so this may be a read error. These data originate in a study of T cell repertoires in cytomegalovirus infection. This CDR3 spans 16 amino acids. Germline CDR1 SGHKS, CDR2 YYEKEE (reference sequence). TCRdb independently ran MiXCR on the reads; one entry per CDR3 protein. The profile covers some 390,000 distinct CDR3 sequences, with around 18% appearing a single time and about 10% taken by the ten largest. This sequence originates from a human donor in good health (CMV status not recorded). Some clones in this sample may be carry-over from other donors' samples. This chain connects TRBV5-5 to TRBJ1-4; D gene uncertain. The sequenced sample consisted of PBMCs. The CDR3 loop reads CASSLVVVTNNEKLIF. For the CDR3, the DNA is TGTGCCAGCAGCTTGGTAGTAGTGACAAATAATGAAAAACTGATTTTT.